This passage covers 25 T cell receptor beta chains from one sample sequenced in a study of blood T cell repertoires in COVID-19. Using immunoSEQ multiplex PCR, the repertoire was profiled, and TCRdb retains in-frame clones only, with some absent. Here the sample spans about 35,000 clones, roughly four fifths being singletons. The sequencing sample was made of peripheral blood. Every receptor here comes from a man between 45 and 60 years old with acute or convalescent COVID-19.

CDR3 in DNA: TGTGCCTGGAGTGGAGGGTACGGGGCCAACGTCCTGACTTTC. Translating it yields CAWSGGYGANVLTF. This chain connects TRBV30 to TRBJ2-6, with TRBD2 as a possible D gene (5 bases). Germline CDR1 is GTSNPN and CDR2 is SVGIG (reference sequence). The CDR3 contains 14 residues. V shed 1 base and J shed 4 bases, with 8 bases lying between them.

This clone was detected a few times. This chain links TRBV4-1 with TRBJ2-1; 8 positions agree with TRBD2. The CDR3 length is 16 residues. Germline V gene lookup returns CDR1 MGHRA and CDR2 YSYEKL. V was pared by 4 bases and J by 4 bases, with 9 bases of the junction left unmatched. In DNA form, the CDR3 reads TGCGCCAGCAGCCTAAGCGGACTAGCCAAATACAATGAGCAGTTCTTC. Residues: CASSLSGLAKYNEQFF.

CDR3 nucleotides: TGTGCCATCAGAGGGGATGACAGGAATGAAAAACTGTTTTTT. Its protein is CAIRGDDRNEKLFF. The chain links TRBV10-3 to TRBJ1-4; maybe TRBD1 (6 bases). Trimming stripped 6 bases from V and 5 bases from J, with 13 bases between. Germline loops: CDR1 ENHRY, CDR2 SYGVKD. CDR3 length equals 14 residues.

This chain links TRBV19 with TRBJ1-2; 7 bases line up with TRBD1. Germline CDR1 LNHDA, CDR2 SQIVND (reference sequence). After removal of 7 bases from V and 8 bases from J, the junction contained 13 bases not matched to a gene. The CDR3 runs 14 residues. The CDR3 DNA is TGTGCCAGTAATTTCAACAGGGGTTCTATGGGCTACACCTTC. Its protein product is CASNFNRGSMGYTF.

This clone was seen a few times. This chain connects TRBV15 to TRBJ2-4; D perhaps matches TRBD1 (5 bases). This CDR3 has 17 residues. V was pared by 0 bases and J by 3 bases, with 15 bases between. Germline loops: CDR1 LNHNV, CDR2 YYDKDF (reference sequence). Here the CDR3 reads CATSRDPLRQGKNIQYF. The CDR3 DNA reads TGTGCCACCAGCAGAGATCCGCTACGGCAGGGCAAAAACATTCAGTACTTC.

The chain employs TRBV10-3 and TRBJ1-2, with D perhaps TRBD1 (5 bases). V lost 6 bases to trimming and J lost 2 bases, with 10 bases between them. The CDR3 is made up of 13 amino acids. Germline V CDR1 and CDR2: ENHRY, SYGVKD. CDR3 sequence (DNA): TGTGCCATCAGCCCGCAGGGAAACTATGGCTACACCTTC. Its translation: CAISPQGNYGYTF.

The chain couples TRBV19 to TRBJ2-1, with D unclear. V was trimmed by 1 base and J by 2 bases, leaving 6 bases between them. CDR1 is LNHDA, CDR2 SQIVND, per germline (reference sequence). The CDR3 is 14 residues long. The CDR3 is CASSIGGAYNEQFF. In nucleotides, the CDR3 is TGTGCCAGTAGTATAGGAGGCGCCTACAATGAGCAGTTCTTC.

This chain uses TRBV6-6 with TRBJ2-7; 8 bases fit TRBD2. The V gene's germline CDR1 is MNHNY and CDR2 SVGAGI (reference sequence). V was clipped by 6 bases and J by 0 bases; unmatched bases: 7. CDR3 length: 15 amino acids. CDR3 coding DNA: TGTGCCAGCAGGCCAGCGGGGGACATCTCCTACGAGCAGTACTTC. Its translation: CASRPAGDISYEQYF.

The CDR3, as DNA: TGTGCCATCAGTGAAAGTAGCGAACTAGCCAAAAACATTCAGTACTTC. Residues: CAISESSELAKNIQYF. V gene TRBV10-3 combines with J gene TRBJ2-4; weak D call: TRBD2 (5 bases). Germline V gene lookup returns CDR1 ENHRY and CDR2 SYGVKD. V was clipped by 3 bases and J by 0 bases, with 12 bases between them. This CDR3 comprises 16 residues.

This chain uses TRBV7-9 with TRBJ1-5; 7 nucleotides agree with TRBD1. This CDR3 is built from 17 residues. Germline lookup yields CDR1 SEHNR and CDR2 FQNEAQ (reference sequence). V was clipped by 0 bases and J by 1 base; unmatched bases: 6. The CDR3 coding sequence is TGTGCCAGCAGCTTAGCCCCCGGGACAGAGAGCAATCAGCCCCAGCATTTT. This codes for CASSLAPGTESNQPQHF. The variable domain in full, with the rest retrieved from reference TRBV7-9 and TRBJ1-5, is DTGVSQNPRHKITKRGQNVTFRCDPISEHNRLYWYRQTLGQGPEFLTYFQNEAQLEKSRLLSDRFSAERPKGSFSTLEIQRTEQGDSAMYLCASSLAPGTESNQPQHFGDGTRLSIL.

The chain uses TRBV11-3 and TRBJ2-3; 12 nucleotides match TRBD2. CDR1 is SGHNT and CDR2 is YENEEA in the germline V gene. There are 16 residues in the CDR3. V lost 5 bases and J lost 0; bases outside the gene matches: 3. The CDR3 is CASSHGTSGSTDTQYF. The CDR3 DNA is TGTGCCAGCAGCCACGGGACTAGCGGGAGCACAGATACGCAGTATTTT.

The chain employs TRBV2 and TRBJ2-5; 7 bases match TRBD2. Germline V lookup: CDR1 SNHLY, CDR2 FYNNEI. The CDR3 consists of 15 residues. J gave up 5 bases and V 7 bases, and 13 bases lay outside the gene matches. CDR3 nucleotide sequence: TGTGCCAGCATTCTGGGAGGCGGGGGTCGCGAGACCCAGTACTTC. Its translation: CASILGGGGRETQYF.

CDR3 coding DNA: TGCGCCAGCAGCTTACAGAGACCTGGGGCAACGAATTCACCCCTCCACTTT. Protein: CASSLQRPGATNSPLHF. The chain couples TRBV5-1 to TRBJ1-6, with D perhaps TRBD1 (5 bases). V was pared by 2 bases and J by 7 bases, with 19 bases between. Germline CDR1 SGHRS, CDR2 YFSETQ. CDR3 length: 17 amino acids.

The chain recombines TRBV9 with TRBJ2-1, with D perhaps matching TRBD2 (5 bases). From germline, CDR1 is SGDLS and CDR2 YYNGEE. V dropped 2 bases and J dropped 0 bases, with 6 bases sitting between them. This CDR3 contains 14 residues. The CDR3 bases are TGTGCCAGCAGCGTCACTAGCTCCTACAATGAGCAGTTCTTC. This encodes CASSVTSSYNEQFF.

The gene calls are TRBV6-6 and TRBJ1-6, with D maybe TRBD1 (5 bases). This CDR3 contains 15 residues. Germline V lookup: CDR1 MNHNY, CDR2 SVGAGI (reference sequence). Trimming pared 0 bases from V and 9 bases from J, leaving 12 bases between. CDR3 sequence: CASSYSAGIGSPLHF. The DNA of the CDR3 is TGTGCCAGCAGTTACTCGGCAGGGATAGGTTCACCCCTCCACTTT.

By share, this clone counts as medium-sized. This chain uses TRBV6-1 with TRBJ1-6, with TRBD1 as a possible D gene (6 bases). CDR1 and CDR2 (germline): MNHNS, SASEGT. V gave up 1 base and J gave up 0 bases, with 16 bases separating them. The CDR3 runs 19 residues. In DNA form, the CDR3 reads TGTGCCAGCAGTGAAGAGGGACACCTAATTTTCTCCTATAATTCACCCCTCCACTTT. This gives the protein CASSEEGHLIFSYNSPLHF.

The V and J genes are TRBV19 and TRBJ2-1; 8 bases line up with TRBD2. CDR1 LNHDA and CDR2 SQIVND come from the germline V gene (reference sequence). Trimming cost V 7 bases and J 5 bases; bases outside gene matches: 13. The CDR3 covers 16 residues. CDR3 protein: CASTKLSGKFDNEQFF. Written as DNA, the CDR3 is TGTGCCAGTACCAAACTTAGCGGGAAGTTTGACAATGAGCAGTTCTTC.

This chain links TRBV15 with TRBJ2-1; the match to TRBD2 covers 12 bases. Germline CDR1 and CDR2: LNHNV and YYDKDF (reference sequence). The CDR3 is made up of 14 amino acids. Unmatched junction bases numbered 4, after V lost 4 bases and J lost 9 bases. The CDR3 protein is CATSTRLAGAEQFF. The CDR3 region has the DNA TGTGCCACCAGCACTAGACTAGCGGGAGCTGAGCAGTTCTTC. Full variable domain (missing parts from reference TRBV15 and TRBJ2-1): DAMVIQNPRYQVTQFGKPVTLSCSQTLNHNVMYWYQQKSSQAPKLLFHYYDKDFNNEADTPDNFQSRRPNTSFCFLDIRSPGLGDTAMYLCATSTRLAGAEQFFGPGTRLTVL.

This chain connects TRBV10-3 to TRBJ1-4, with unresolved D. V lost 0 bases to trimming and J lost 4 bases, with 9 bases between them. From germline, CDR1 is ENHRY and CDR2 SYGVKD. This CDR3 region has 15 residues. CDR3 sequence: CAISESRGINEKLFF. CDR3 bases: TGTGCCATCAGTGAGTCTCGGGGAATTAATGAAAAACTGTTTTTT.

The CDR3 nucleotides read TGTGCCAGCAGCTTAGTAGAGAAAGAGACCCAGTACTTC. Its translation: CASSLVEKETQYF. The V and J genes are TRBV7-8 and TRBJ2-5; D is unresolved. The germline V gene encodes CDR1 SGHVS and CDR2 FQNEAQ. This CDR3 is built from 13 residues. V was cut by 1 base and J by 3 bases, with 6 bases left in between.

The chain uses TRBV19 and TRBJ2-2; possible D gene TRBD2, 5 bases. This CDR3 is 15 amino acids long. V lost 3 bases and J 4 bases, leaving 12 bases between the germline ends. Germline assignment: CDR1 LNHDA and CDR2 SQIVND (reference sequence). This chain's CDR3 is CASSMWESGTGELFF. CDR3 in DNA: TGTGCCAGTAGTATGTGGGAGAGTGGCACCGGGGAGCTGTTTTTT.

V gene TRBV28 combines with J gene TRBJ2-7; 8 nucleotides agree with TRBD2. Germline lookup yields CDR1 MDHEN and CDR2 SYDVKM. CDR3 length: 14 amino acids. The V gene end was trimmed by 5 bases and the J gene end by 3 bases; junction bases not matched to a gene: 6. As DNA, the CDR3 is TGTGCCAGCAGTCCCCAACTAGCGGACTACGAGCAGTACTTC. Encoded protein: CASSPQLADYEQYF.

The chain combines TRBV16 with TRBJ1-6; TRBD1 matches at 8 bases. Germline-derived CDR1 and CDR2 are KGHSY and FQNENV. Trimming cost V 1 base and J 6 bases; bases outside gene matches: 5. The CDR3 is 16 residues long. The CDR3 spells CASSQLGGTGNSPLHF. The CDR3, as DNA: TGTGCCAGCAGCCAATTAGGCGGGACAGGTAATTCACCCCTCCACTTT.

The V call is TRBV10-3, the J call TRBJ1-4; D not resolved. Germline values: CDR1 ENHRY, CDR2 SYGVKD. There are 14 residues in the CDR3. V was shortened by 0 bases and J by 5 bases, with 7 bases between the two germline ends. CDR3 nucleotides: TGTGCCATCAGTGAGTCGGGCCCGAATGAAAAACTGTTTTTT. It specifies CAISESGPNEKLFF.

CDR3 sequence: CASSIRGGSYNEQFF. The CDR3 nucleotides are TGTGCCAGTAGTATAAGGGGTGGCTCCTACAATGAGCAGTTCTTC. The chain has TRBV19 and TRBJ2-1; D might be TRBD1 (5 bases). The CDR3 spans 15 residues. V was trimmed by 2 bases and J by 0 bases, leaving 8 bases between them. In germline, CDR1 is LNHDA, CDR2 SQIVND (reference sequence).